Described below is a single T cell receptor (beta chain) sequence and its context. Germline V gives CDR1 SGDLS, CDR2 YYNGEE. CDR3 size: 16 residues. The V end lost 0 bases, the J end lost 2 bases, and 13 bases lay between the germline ends. Clones were read by immunoSEQ multiplex PCR, and TCRdb kept only the in-frame ones, dropping some. The data hold tens of thousands of clones, with 70% to 90% observed a single time. The data are from a study of PD-L1 blockade in urothelial cancer. Study summary: Intravenous atezolizumab, 1,200 mg every 3 weeks, was begun by patients at some point between 2012 and 2014. Of 29 patients, around 25 were males with bladder-origin urothelial cancer. Each participant's history included 0 to 3 prior chemotherapy regimens. Blood drawn 3 weeks (second dose) and 6 weeks after treatment start was analyzed.

The rearrangement uses TRBV9 and TRBJ2-3; possible D gene TRBD2, 5 bases. This receptor was obtained from a man aged 45-65 years with urothelial cancer. Source: PBMCs, taken around atezolizumab (anti-PD-L1) treatment. CDR3 in DNA: TGTGCCAGCAGCGTAGTGGGTCGGGAAAACACAGATACGCAGTATTTT. This translates into CASSVVGRENTDTQYF.